This TCR beta chain was recorded in a study of blood T cell repertoires in COVID-19. Profiled with immunoSEQ multiplex PCR; TCRdb holds only in-frame clones, not every one. In the table there are some 160,000 clones, around 83% of which are singletons. This clone appeared a single time. This receptor was identified in a human donor in a cohort sampled during active COVID-19. Sequencing was done on a sample of peripheral blood.

This chain's CDR3 is CASSQGQPYEQYF. CDR3 in DNA: TGCGCCAGCAGTCAGGGACAGCCCTACGAGCAGTACTTC. This chain connects TRBV5-1 to TRBJ2-7; 7 bases map to TRBD1. The CDR3 covers 13 residues. Germline V lookup: CDR1 SGHRS, CDR2 YFSETQ. J lost 2 bases, V lost 5 bases, and 4 bases had no gene match.